Listed below are T cell receptor beta chains from one sample, sequenced in a study of shared clonotypes between healthy human individuals. The table came from immunoSEQ multiplex PCR; TCRdb's copy has only in-frame clones and leaves some out. The sample shows around 2.5 million clones, 80% to 95% of them seen only once. Sequenced sample: naive CD4+ T cells from PBMCs. The source is a man between 18 and 29 years old in good health. Some clones in this sample may be carry-over from other donors' samples. CDR3s include the opening cysteine and the closing phenylalanine or tryptophan. The order of the fields is D gene, clone size, V gene, J gene, CDR3 protein, CDR3 DNA. A D gene is named only where the DNA matches it firmly. A clone size is listed for some rows: how often the clone was seen (once, few, many), or a class if it is expanded.

>NA|once|TRBV4-1|TRBJ2-3
CASSQEGGVPDTQYF
TGCGCCAGCAGCCAAGAGGGGGGCGTTCCGGATACGCAGTATTTT
>NA|NA|TRBV28|TRBJ1-5
CASSLRRGARGLSQPQHF
TGTGCCAGCAGTTTACGGCGAGGGGCTAGGGGCTTAAGTCAGCCCCAGCATTTT
>TRBD2|NA|TRBV11-3|TRBJ2-3
CATRPPTFREGLDTQYF
TGTGCCACCCGCCCACCCACCTTCCGGGAGGGCCTCGATACGCAGTATTTT
>TRBD2|NA|TRBV18|TRBJ2-7
CASSPSSGTSGPYEQYF
TGTGCCAGCTCACCAAGTTCCGGGACTAGCGGTCCTTACGAGCAGTACTTC
>NA|NA|TRBV5-6|TRBJ1-2
CASAGAGYGYTF
TGTGCCAGCGCGGGGGCGGGATATGGCTACACCTTC
>NA|NA|TRBV7-8|TRBJ2-7
CASSYTHRDRNPYEQYF
TGTGCCAGCAGCTATACCCACCGGGACCGCAATCCCTACGAGCAGTACTTC
>TRBD1|NA|TRBV6-6|TRBJ2-7
CASSYVTGYEQYF
TGTGCCAGCAGTTACGTGACAGGGTACGAGCAGTACTTC
>NA|NA|TRBV28|TRBJ2-3
CASSSTDGVDTQYF
TGTGCCAGCAGCTCAACAGACGGAGTTGATACGCAGTATTTT
>NA|NA|TRBV19|TRBJ1-5
CASRGEGGQPQHF
TGTGCCAGTAGAGGGGAAGGCGGTCAGCCCCAGCATTTT
>NA|NA|TRBV6-6|TRBJ2-1
CASSYSRESLYNEQFF
TGTGCCAGCAGTTACTCCCGGGAGTCCCTCTACAATGAGCAGTTCTTC
>NA|NA|TRBV4-3|TRBJ2-1
CASSQGHGGLAGILF
TGCGCCAGCAGCCAAGGACACGGCGGGTTGGCAGGGATTCTCTTC
>NA|NA|TRBV5-6|TRBJ2-7
CASSLGYVEQYF
TGTGCCAGCAGCTTGGGCTACGTCGAGCAGTACTTC
>NA|NA|TRBV5-1|TRBJ1-1
CASSLGTGGAEAFF
TGCGCCAGCAGCTTGGGGACGGGGGGAGCTGAAGCTTTCTTT
>TRBD2|NA|TRBV19|TRBJ2-3
CASSPERLAGTDTQYF
TGTGCCAGTAGTCCTGAAAGGCTAGCGGGCACAGATACGCAGTATTTT
>NA|NA|TRBV6-1|TRBJ1-2
CASSSQVLYGYTF
TGTGCCAGCAGTTCACAGGTCCTCTATGGCTACACCTTC
>NA|NA|TRBV11-2|TRBJ1-4
CASSLPGAAGEKLFF
TGTGCCAGCAGCTTACCAGGGGCGGCAGGGGAAAAACTGTTTTTT